This T cell receptor (beta chain) was captured by sequencing in a study of blood T cell repertoires in COVID-19. This table comes from immunoSEQ multiplex PCR, and its TCRdb copy is limited to in-frame clones, with some not included. The sample shows 200,000 to 250,000 clones, 86% of them seen only once. V lost 1 base to trimming and J lost 5 bases, with 9 bases between them. Germline CDR1 reads MNHNS; CDR2 reads SASEGT. The CDR3 extends over 14 amino acids. Specimen: peripheral blood. The TCR sequence derives from a woman in her 30s who had recovered from COVID-19. The chain recombines TRBV6-1 with TRBJ1-3; the D gene is possibly TRBD1 (5 bases). The chain's CDR3 is CASSEVVDRNTIYF. The DNA of the CDR3 is TGTGCCAGCAGTGAAGTTGTGGACAGAAACACCATATATTTT.